This T cell receptor beta chain was observed in a study of T cells after yellow fever vaccination. Trimming pared 4 bases from V and 5 bases from J, leaving 17 bases between. This CDR3 contains 15 residues. CDR1 LGHDT and CDR2 YNNKEL come from the germline V gene (reference sequence). This clonotype was seen a few times. The antigen is unknown. A universal primer site and UMIs were added as TCR cDNA was made by 5'RACE template switching. TCRdb re-called the 5' RACE reads with MiXCR, one entry per CDR3 protein. Here the sample spans some 300,000 distinct CDR3 sequences, roughly 9% being singletons. Study results and caveats: Weaker overall was a secondary response that nonetheless peaked faster, on day 5 versus 15.

The chain employs TRBV3-1 and TRBJ2-5, with D perhaps matching TRBD1 (6 bases). This receptor was obtained from a young man who received the YFV17D yellow fever vaccine. The sample in question was CD4+ T cells sorted from PBMCs, obtained 5 days after the yellow fever booster vaccination. The CDR3 nucleotides read TGTGCCAGCAGCCCACTCCCAGGGGCCCGGGAGACCCAGTACTTC. It encodes CASSPLPGARETQYF.